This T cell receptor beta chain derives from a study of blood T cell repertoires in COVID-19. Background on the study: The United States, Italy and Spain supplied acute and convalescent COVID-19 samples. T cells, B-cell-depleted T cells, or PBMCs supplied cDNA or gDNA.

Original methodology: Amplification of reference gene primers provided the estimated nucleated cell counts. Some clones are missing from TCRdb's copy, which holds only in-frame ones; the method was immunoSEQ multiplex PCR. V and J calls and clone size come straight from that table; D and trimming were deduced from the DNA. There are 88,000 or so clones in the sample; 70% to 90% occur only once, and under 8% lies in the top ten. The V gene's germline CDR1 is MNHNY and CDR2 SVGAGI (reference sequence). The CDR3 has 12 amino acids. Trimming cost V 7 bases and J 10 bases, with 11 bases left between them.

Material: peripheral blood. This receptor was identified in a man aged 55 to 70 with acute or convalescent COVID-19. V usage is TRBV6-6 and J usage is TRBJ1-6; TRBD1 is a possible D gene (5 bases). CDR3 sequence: CASNPGGSPLHF. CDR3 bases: TGTGCCAGCAACCCGGGGGGGTCACCCCTCCACTTT.